These T cell receptor beta chains were read from a single sample in a study of blood T cell repertoires in COVID-19. TCRdb keeps only in-frame clones here, not all; method: immunoSEQ multiplex PCR. The sample has over 130,000 clones; roughly four fifths are singletons. The specimen was peripheral blood. Receptor source: a woman older than 75 with active or convalescent COVID-19. The CDR3 runs from the conserved cysteine through the conserved F or W. Each record gives: CDR3 protein, CDR3 DNA, V gene, J gene, clone size, D gene. A D gene is named only where the DNA matches it firmly. Rows may omit the clone size; those that give it use once, few, many or a size class.

cdr3_aa: CAWRSGLNNSPLHF; cdr3_nt: TGTGCCTGGAGATCGGGGTTAAATAATTCACCCCTCCACTTT; v_call: TRBV30; j_call: TRBJ1-6; clone_size: once; d_call: NA
cdr3_aa: CASNEGRDTGELFF; cdr3_nt: TGCGCCAGCAATGAGGGGAGGGACACCGGGGAGCTGTTTTTT; v_call: TRBV10-2; j_call: TRBJ2-2; clone_size: NA; d_call: TRBD2
cdr3_aa: CAWSVSGKNSPLHF; cdr3_nt: TGTGCCTGGAGTGTATCGGGAAAAAATTCACCCCTCCACTTT; v_call: TRBV30; j_call: TRBJ1-6; clone_size: NA; d_call: NA
cdr3_aa: CASSVRRGRDLRSNTQYF; cdr3_nt: TGTGCCAGCAGCGTACGGAGGGGGCGCGACTTACGGTCTAATACGCAGTATTTT; v_call: TRBV3-1/TRBV3-2; j_call: TRBJ2-3; clone_size: NA; d_call: NA
cdr3_aa: CASSLSLGEGTYGYTF; cdr3_nt: TGTGCCAGCAGCCTAAGTCTCGGGGAGGGGACTTATGGCTACACCTTC; v_call: TRBV7-9; j_call: TRBJ1-2; clone_size: NA; d_call: NA
cdr3_aa: CASRSGLAGQETQYF; cdr3_nt: TGCGCCAGCAGGTCCGGACTAGCGGGACAAGAGACCCAGTACTTC; v_call: TRBV5-1; j_call: TRBJ2-5; clone_size: few; d_call: TRBD2
cdr3_aa: CASSGDRGNQPQHF; cdr3_nt: TGTGCCAGCAGCGGCGACAGGGGCAATCAGCCCCAGCATTTT; v_call: TRBV3-1/TRBV3-2; j_call: TRBJ1-5; clone_size: NA; d_call: TRBD1
cdr3_aa: CASSVRHMNTEAFF; cdr3_nt: TGTGCCAGTAGTGTCAGGCACATGAACACTGAAGCTTTCTTT; v_call: TRBV19; j_call: TRBJ1-1; clone_size: NA; d_call: NA
cdr3_aa: CASSREGTGTYEQYF; cdr3_nt: TGTGCCAGCAGTCGAGAAGGGACAGGGACCTACGAGCAGTACTTC; v_call: TRBV2; j_call: TRBJ2-7; clone_size: NA; d_call: TRBD1
cdr3_aa: CASSEGGAASPLHF; cdr3_nt: TGTGCCAGTAGTGAAGGGGGCGCCGCCTCACCCCTCCACTTT; v_call: TRBV19; j_call: TRBJ1-6; clone_size: NA; d_call: TRBD1
cdr3_aa: CASSLGQDEQYF; cdr3_nt: TGCGCCAGCAGCTTGGGTCAGGACGAGCAGTACTTC; v_call: TRBV5-1; j_call: TRBJ2-7; clone_size: NA; d_call: NA
cdr3_aa: CASSLAGGITETQYF; cdr3_nt: TGTGCCAGCAGTCTAGCGGGGGGAATCACAGAGACCCAGTACTTC; v_call: TRBV6-5; j_call: TRBJ2-5; clone_size: NA; d_call: TRBD2
cdr3_aa: CATSRTRQGANQPQHF; cdr3_nt: TGTGCCACCAGCAGAACTCGACAGGGGGCAAATCAGCCCCAGCATTTT; v_call: TRBV15; j_call: TRBJ1-5; clone_size: NA; d_call: TRBD1
cdr3_aa: CASSLLAGQGIDEQYF; cdr3_nt: TGCGCCAGCAGCTTGCTGGCGGGACAGGGGATCGACGAGCAGTACTTC; v_call: TRBV5-1; j_call: TRBJ2-7; clone_size: NA; d_call: TRBD1
cdr3_aa: CASSYDSGGHTGELFF; cdr3_nt: TGTGCCAGCAGTTACGATAGCGGGGGACACACCGGGGAGCTGTTTTTT; v_call: TRBV6-5; j_call: TRBJ2-2; clone_size: NA; d_call: TRBD2
cdr3_aa: CASSIGDFPYNEQFF; cdr3_nt: TGTGCCAGTAGTATTGGGGACTTCCCTTACAATGAGCAGTTCTTC; v_call: TRBV19; j_call: TRBJ2-1; clone_size: NA; d_call: NA
cdr3_aa: CASSERPGTDNSPLHF; cdr3_nt: TGTGCCAGCAGTGAACGCCCCGGGACAGATAATTCACCCCTCCACTTT; v_call: TRBV25-1; j_call: TRBJ1-6; clone_size: NA; d_call: TRBD1
cdr3_aa: CAWKKQSNTEAFF; cdr3_nt: TGTGCCTGGAAAAAACAGTCGAACACTGAAGCTTTCTTT; v_call: TRBV30; j_call: TRBJ1-1; clone_size: NA; d_call: NA
cdr3_aa: CASSLGHGGLAFF; cdr3_nt: TGTGCCAGCAGCTTGGGACATGGGGGTTTGGCTTTCTTT; v_call: TRBV7-9; j_call: TRBJ1-1; clone_size: NA; d_call: NA
cdr3_aa: CASSLRSSEAFF; cdr3_nt: TGTGCCAGCAGTTTGCGTAGCTCTGAAGCTTTCTTT; v_call: TRBV28; j_call: TRBJ1-1; clone_size: NA; d_call: NA
cdr3_aa: CASSFRSGGADEQFF; cdr3_nt: TGTGCCAGCAGCTTTCGTAGCGGGGGGGCCGATGAGCAGTTCTTC; v_call: TRBV7-9; j_call: TRBJ2-1; clone_size: NA; d_call: TRBD2
cdr3_aa: CASSLASNSNQPQHF; cdr3_nt: TGTGCCAGCAGCTTAGCTAGCAATAGCAATCAGCCCCAGCATTTT; v_call: TRBV7-8; j_call: TRBJ1-5; clone_size: NA; d_call: NA
cdr3_aa: CASTTSGTGGSRYTF; cdr3_nt: TGTGCCAGCACTACGTCCGGGACAGGGGGATCTCGCTACACCTTC; v_call: TRBV28; j_call: TRBJ1-2; clone_size: NA; d_call: TRBD1
cdr3_aa: CASSSGGLAGRETQYF; cdr3_nt: TGTGCCAGTAGTAGCGGCGGACTAGCGGGGAGAGAGACCCAGTACTTC; v_call: TRBV19; j_call: TRBJ2-5; clone_size: NA; d_call: TRBD2
cdr3_aa: CAWRRGGPIYGYTF; cdr3_nt: TGTGCCTGGAGGAGGGGGGGCCCTATTTATGGCTACACCTTC; v_call: TRBV30; j_call: TRBJ1-2; clone_size: NA; d_call: NA
cdr3_aa: CASGIRQGNYGYTF; cdr3_nt: TGCGCCAGCGGAATCAGACAGGGAAACTATGGCTACACCTTC; v_call: TRBV10-2; j_call: TRBJ1-2; clone_size: NA; d_call: TRBD1
cdr3_aa: CASSQLSKSRGRTEAFF; cdr3_nt: TGTGCCAGCAGCCAATTATCAAAGTCCAGGGGCCGCACTGAAGCTTTCTTT; v_call: TRBV14; j_call: TRBJ1-1; clone_size: NA; d_call: NA
cdr3_aa: CSVGFVTGTSYEQYF; cdr3_nt: TGCAGCGTTGGGTTTGTGACAGGGACTTCCTACGAGCAGTACTTC; v_call: TRBV29-1; j_call: TRBJ2-7; clone_size: once; d_call: NA
cdr3_aa: CAWSHRTGWAEAFF; cdr3_nt: TGTGCCTGGAGTCACAGGACAGGGTGGGCTGAAGCTTTCTTT; v_call: TRBV30; j_call: TRBJ1-1; clone_size: NA; d_call: TRBD1
cdr3_aa: CASSPGTVNTGELFF; cdr3_nt: TGTGCCAGCAGCCCAGGGACAGTGAACACCGGGGAGCTGTTTTTT; v_call: TRBV7-3; j_call: TRBJ2-2; clone_size: few; d_call: TRBD1
cdr3_aa: CSASRQGANTEAFF; cdr3_nt: TGCAGTGCTAGTCGACAGGGGGCGAACACTGAAGCTTTCTTT; v_call: TRBV20-1; j_call: TRBJ1-1; clone_size: NA; d_call: TRBD1
cdr3_aa: CASRDPTGGYEQYF; cdr3_nt: TGTGCCAGCAGGGATCCTACAGGGGGCTACGAGCAGTACTTC; v_call: TRBV5-5; j_call: TRBJ2-7; clone_size: NA; d_call: TRBD1
cdr3_aa: CSANRVNTEAFF; cdr3_nt: TGCAGCGCAAACAGGGTCAACACTGAAGCTTTCTTT; v_call: TRBV29-1; j_call: TRBJ1-1; clone_size: NA; d_call: NA
cdr3_aa: CASIVGQGPIFSGNTIYF; cdr3_nt: TGCGCCAGCATCGTTGGACAGGGGCCTATTTTCTCTGGAAACACCATATATTTT; v_call: TRBV10-1; j_call: TRBJ1-3; clone_size: NA; d_call: TRBD1
cdr3_aa: CASSQQGRSQPQHF; cdr3_nt: TGTGCCAGCAGCCAACAGGGGCGCAGTCAGCCCCAGCATTTT; v_call: TRBV2; j_call: TRBJ1-5; clone_size: NA; d_call: TRBD1
cdr3_aa: CASSVGGSYTF; cdr3_nt: TGTGCCAGCAGCGTAGGGGGCTCCTACACCTTC; v_call: TRBV9; j_call: TRBJ1-2; clone_size: NA; d_call: NA
cdr3_aa: CASSFVIGATYNEQFF; cdr3_nt: TGTGCCAGCAGCTTTGTGATAGGGGCTACCTACAATGAGCAGTTCTTC; v_call: TRBV7-6; j_call: TRBJ2-1; clone_size: NA; d_call: NA
cdr3_aa: CASRRSGSGNQPQHF; cdr3_nt: TGTGCCAGCCGTCGTTCCGGGAGTGGCAATCAGCCCCAGCATTTT; v_call: TRBV6-5; j_call: TRBJ1-5; clone_size: many; d_call: NA
cdr3_aa: CAWSVRGSTIYF; cdr3_nt: TGTGCCTGGTCCGTACGGGGGAGCACCATATATTTT; v_call: TRBV30; j_call: TRBJ1-3; clone_size: many; d_call: NA
cdr3_aa: CASSFFEVRRNQPQHF; cdr3_nt: TGTGCCAGCAGTTTTTTCGAGGTTCGTCGCAATCAGCCCCAGCATTTT; v_call: TRBV28; j_call: TRBJ1-5; clone_size: NA; d_call: NA
cdr3_aa: CASSPTQGFPGNTIYF; cdr3_nt: TGTGCCAGTAGTCCTACACAGGGTTTTCCTGGAAACACCATATATTTT; v_call: TRBV19; j_call: TRBJ1-3; clone_size: NA; d_call: NA
cdr3_aa: CASSEQGGRRANEQFF; cdr3_nt: TGTGCCAGCAGCGAACAGGGGGGGCGTCGGGCCAATGAGCAGTTCTTC; v_call: TRBV7-9; j_call: TRBJ2-1; clone_size: NA; d_call: NA
cdr3_aa: CASSLEGPRGRDYGYTF; cdr3_nt: TGTGCCAGCAGCTTAGAGGGCCCCAGGGGGCGCGACTATGGCTACACCTTC; v_call: TRBV7-9; j_call: TRBJ1-2; clone_size: NA; d_call: TRBD1
cdr3_aa: CSVERGGSYNEQFF; cdr3_nt: TGCAGCGTCGAACGGGGGGGCTCCTACAATGAGCAGTTCTTC; v_call: TRBV29-1; j_call: TRBJ2-1; clone_size: NA; d_call: TRBD2
cdr3_aa: CASSKRQGLYNSPLHF; cdr3_nt: TGTGCCAGCAGCAAGAGACAGGGCTTGTATAATTCACCCCTCCACTTT; v_call: TRBV5-8; j_call: TRBJ1-6; clone_size: few; d_call: TRBD1
cdr3_aa: CASSGDRSSYNEQFF; cdr3_nt: TGTGCCAGCAGTGGCGACAGGAGCTCCTACAATGAGCAGTTCTTC; v_call: TRBV2; j_call: TRBJ2-1; clone_size: NA; d_call: NA
cdr3_aa: CASSFTQGWDTEAFF; cdr3_nt: TGCGCCAGCAGCTTTACCCAGGGGTGGGACACTGAAGCTTTCTTT; v_call: TRBV5-1; j_call: TRBJ1-1; clone_size: NA; d_call: NA
cdr3_aa: CASSQSTGASNQPQHF; cdr3_nt: TGTGCCAGCAGCCAGTCGACAGGGGCTAGCAATCAGCCCCAGCATTTT; v_call: TRBV3-1/TRBV3-2; j_call: TRBJ1-5; clone_size: once; d_call: TRBD1
cdr3_aa: CASSFRDGYSYEQYF; cdr3_nt: TGTGCCAGCAGCTTCAGAGACGGGTACTCCTACGAGCAGTACTTC; v_call: TRBV7-2; j_call: TRBJ2-7; clone_size: NA; d_call: NA
cdr3_aa: CSVDRTGNEQFF; cdr3_nt: TGCAGCGTTGACAGGACAGGGAATGAGCAGTTCTTC; v_call: TRBV29-1; j_call: TRBJ2-1; clone_size: many; d_call: TRBD1
cdr3_aa: CASTLGRGSYTF; cdr3_nt: TGTGCCAGCACCCTGGGAAGGGGTAGCTACACCTTC; v_call: TRBV12-3/TRBV12-4; j_call: TRBJ1-2; clone_size: NA; d_call: NA
cdr3_aa: CASRTDRENQPQHF; cdr3_nt: TGTGCCAGCCGTACAGACAGGGAAAATCAGCCCCAGCATTTT; v_call: TRBV18; j_call: TRBJ1-5; clone_size: NA; d_call: TRBD1